This passage covers 9 T cell receptor beta chains from one sample sequenced in a study of PD-1 blockade in classical Hodgkin lymphoma. The sample's time point: cycle 4 day 1 (C4D1), after less than 7 weeks of nivolumab. After autologous stem cell transplantation all patients relapsed, and prior brentuximab vedotin exposure differed between cohorts. Method: immunoSEQ multiplex PCR; TCRdb's copy keeps in-frame clones and lacks some. The sample holds about 25,000 clones, 65% to 80% seen once. Sequenced material: peripheral blood mononuclear cells (PBMCs), taken before the fourth cycle of nivolumab. These receptor sequences come from a human donor with classical Hodgkin lymphoma.

The genes are TRBV6-1 and TRBJ2-5, with 12 bases lining up with TRBD2. Germline CDR1 reads MNHNS; CDR2 reads SASEGT. The CDR3 totals 19 residues. V gave up 3 bases and J gave up 5 bases; unmatched junction bases: 16. CDR3 residues: CASSDTGTSGFGEGETQYF. CDR3 DNA sequence: TGTGCCAGCAGTGACACCGGGACTAGCGGGTTTGGAGAGGGGGAGACCCAGTACTTC.

The chain has TRBV4-1 and TRBJ2-1; D is unclear. V was trimmed by 0 bases and J by 11 bases, leaving 14 bases between them. The CDR3 is 14 amino acids. CDR1 and CDR2 (germline): MGHRA, YSYEKL. The CDR3 spells CASSQDLSELKQFF. CDR3 nucleotide sequence: TGCGCCAGCAGCCAAGATCTGTCGGAGCTCAAGCAGTTCTTC.

This sequence joins TRBV6-5 and TRBJ2-1; D is unresolved. Germline V gene sequence: CDR1 MNHEY, CDR2 SVGAGI. The CDR3 totals 14 residues. V was shortened by 2 bases and J by 5 bases, with 10 bases between the two germline ends. CDR3 nucleotides: TGTGCCAGCAGTTACAGGGAATCGGACAATGAGCAGTTCTTC. It is translated as CASSYRESDNEQFF.

The V call is TRBV5-1, the J call TRBJ1-2, with 9 bases lining up with TRBD1. There are 17 residues in the CDR3. J was trimmed by 0 bases and V by 7 bases; bases with no gene match: 13. Germline V gene data show CDR1 as SGHRS and CDR2 as YFSETQ. Here the CDR3 DNA reads TGCGCCAGCTTACCTGGGACAGGGAGTCAATCTAACTATGGCTACACCTTC. Encoded protein: CASLPGTGSQSNYGYTF.

This clone appeared a few times. The chain has TRBV5-8 and TRBJ1-5, with D possibly being TRBD1 (6 bases). Trimming removed 4 bases at V and 2 bases at J, with 16 bases between. This CDR3 contains 16 residues. CDR1 SGHTS and CDR2 YDEGEE come from the germline V gene. The DNA of the CDR3 is TGTGCCAGCAGCGCCCGGACAGATATCGGCAATCAGCCCCAGCATTTT. Protein product: CASSARTDIGNQPQHF. The variable domain in full, completed from reference TRBV5-8 and TRBJ1-5, reads EAGVTQSPTHLIKTRGQQATLRCSPISGHTSVYWYQQALGLGLQFLLWYDEGEERNRGNFPPRFSGRQFPNYSSELNVNALELEDSALYLCASSARTDIGNQPQHFGDGTRLSIL.

This chain joins TRBV4-3 and TRBJ1-3; tentatively, D is TRBD1 (6 bases). Germline values: CDR1 LGHNA, CDR2 YSLEER. This CDR3 comprises 18 residues. The V gene lost 0 bases and the J gene lost 0 bases, with 15 bases spanning the gap. CDR3 bases: TGCGCCAGCAGCCAAGAATCAGGGGCCGTATCCTCTGGAAACACCATATATTTT. Translating gives CASSQESGAVSSGNTIYF.

This clone was recorded once. This rearrangement joins TRBV6-5 to TRBJ2-5; the match to TRBD2 covers 9 bases. Germline V lookup: CDR1 MNHEY, CDR2 SVGAGI. J lost 4 bases, V lost 2 bases, and 5 bases had no gene match. There are 15 residues in the CDR3. The CDR3 DNA sequence: TGTGCCAGCAGTTACCAGGGCGGGGGGGTAGAGACCCAGTACTTC. Its protein product is CASSYQGGGVETQYF.

This chain links TRBV7-2 with TRBJ2-7; D is unclear. The CDR3 has 16 amino acids. Germline V gives CDR1 SGHTA, CDR2 FQGNSA. Trimming stripped 5 bases from V and 0 bases from J, with 17 bases between. The CDR3 DNA reads TGTGCCAGCAGCCCAAAACCCGGACGGTTCTCCTACGAGCAGTACTTC. This translates into CASSPKPGRFSYEQYF.

The chain combines TRBV5-1 with TRBJ2-1, with 10 bases lining up with TRBD2. CDR3 size: 14 residues. With V trimmed by 2 bases and J by 7 bases, 3 bases remained unmatched. Germline values: CDR1 SGHRS, CDR2 YFSETQ. CDR3 protein: CASSLAGGPNEQFF. CDR3 DNA sequence: TGCGCCAGCAGCTTAGCGGGGGGGCCGAATGAGCAGTTCTTC.